The present entry profiles one T cell receptor (beta chain) with its context. The antigen remains unidentified. This sample was taken from a study of blood T cells in healthy people across ages. The study's findings and limits: Strong correlation linked observed beta diversity and percent naive T cells. Possibly, changes in expanded clonotypes were confounded because donor CMV status was unknown. PBMCs were not sorted, which prevented a conclusive comparison of naive versus antigen-experienced cells.

The CDR3 loop spans 13 amino acids. CDR1 and CDR2 (germline): MNHEY, SMNVEV (reference sequence). V lost 7 bases, J lost 7 bases, and 11 bases lay in between. Next came a second PCR, run for roughly 6 to 11 cycles, which used a sample-barcoded 5' primer along with a J-beta primer mix. TCRdb analysed the 5' RACE reads with MiXCR anew, one entry per CDR3 protein. The sample records some 900,000 distinct CDR3 sequences, 48% being singletons. This chain uses TRBV27 with TRBJ1-6, with D unresolved. The receptor was derived from a young man in good health. Sequences were obtained from blood. The CDR3: CASKNSHNSPLHF. CDR3 nucleotide sequence: TGTGCCAGCAAGAACAGCCACAATTCACCCCTCCACTTT.